This TCR beta chain was sequenced in a study of molecular identifiers for immune sequencing clone quantification. TCRdb independently ran MiXCR on the PCR reads; one entry per CDR3 protein. The sample lists over 55,000 distinct CDR3 sequences; less than 20% were seen once. Germline loops: CDR1 SGHNT, CDR2 YENEEA. The length of the CDR3 is 12 residues. V gave up 4 bases and J gave up 5 bases, with 8 bases separating them. There are a few counts of this clonotype. The antigen is undetermined. Study-wide results and caveats: Over 99% of CMV-specific effector molecules, but under 1% of naive ones, were in clones above 20 copies.

This rearrangement joins TRBV11-3 to TRBJ2-5; D ambiguous. The sequence derives from a human donor in good health. Some libraries in this study had Jurkat cell RNA spiked in. The sample taken for sequencing was naive CD8+ T cells from blood, with Jurkat cell RNA spiked in. Regarding subset: FACS-sorted CD8+CD4-CCR7+CD45RA+ naive T cells. The CDR3 sequence: CASSSQMETQYF. As DNA, the CDR3 is TGTGCCAGCAGCTCCCAAATGGAGACCCAGTACTTC.